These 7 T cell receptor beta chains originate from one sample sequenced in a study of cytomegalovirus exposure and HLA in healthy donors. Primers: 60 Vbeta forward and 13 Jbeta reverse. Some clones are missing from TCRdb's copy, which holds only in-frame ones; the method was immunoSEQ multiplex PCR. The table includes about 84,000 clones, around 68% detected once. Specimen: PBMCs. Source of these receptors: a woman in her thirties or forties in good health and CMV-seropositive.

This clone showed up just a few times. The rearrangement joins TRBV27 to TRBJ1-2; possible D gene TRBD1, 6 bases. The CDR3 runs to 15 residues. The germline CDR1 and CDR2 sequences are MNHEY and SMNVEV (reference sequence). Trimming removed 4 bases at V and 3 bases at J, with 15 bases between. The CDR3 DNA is TGTGCCAGCAGTTCCTCCGGGACATCGGACTATGGCTACACCTTC. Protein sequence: CASSSSGTSDYGYTF.

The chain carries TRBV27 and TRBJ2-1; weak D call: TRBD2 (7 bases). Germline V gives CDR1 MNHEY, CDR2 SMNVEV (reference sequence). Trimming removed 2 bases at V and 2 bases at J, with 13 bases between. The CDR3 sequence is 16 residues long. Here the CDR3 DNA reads TGTGCCAGCAGTTTAGGAGGGAGGGGGGCCTACAATGAGCAGTTCTTC. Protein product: CASSLGGRGAYNEQFF.

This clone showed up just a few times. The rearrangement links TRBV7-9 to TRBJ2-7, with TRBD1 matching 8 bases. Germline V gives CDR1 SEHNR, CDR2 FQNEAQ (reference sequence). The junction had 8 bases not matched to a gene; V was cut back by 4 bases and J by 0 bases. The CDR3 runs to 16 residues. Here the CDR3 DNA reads TGTGCCAGCAGCTCATTACAGGGGGGAAGCTCCTACGAGCAGTACTTC. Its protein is CASSSLQGGSSYEQYF. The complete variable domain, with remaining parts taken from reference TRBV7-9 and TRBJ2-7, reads DTGVSQNPRHKITKRGQNVTFRCDPISEHNRLYWYRQTLGQGPEFLTYFQNEAQLEKSRLLSDRFSAERPKGSFSTLEIQRTEQGDSAMYLCASSSLQGGSSYEQYFGPGTRLTVT.

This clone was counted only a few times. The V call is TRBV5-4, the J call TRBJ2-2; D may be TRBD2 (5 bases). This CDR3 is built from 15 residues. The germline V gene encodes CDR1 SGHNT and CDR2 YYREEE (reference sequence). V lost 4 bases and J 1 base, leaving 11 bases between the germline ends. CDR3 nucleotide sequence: TGTGCCAGCAGCCCCCTGAGGGAGAACACCGGGGAGCTGTTTTTT. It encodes CASSPLRENTGELFF.

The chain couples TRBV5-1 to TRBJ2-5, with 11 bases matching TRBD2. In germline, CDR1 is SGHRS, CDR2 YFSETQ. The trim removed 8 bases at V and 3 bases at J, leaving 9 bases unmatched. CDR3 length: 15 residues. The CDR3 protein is CASTTSGSPKETQYF. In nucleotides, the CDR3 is TGCGCCAGTACCACTAGCGGGAGCCCCAAAGAGACCCAGTACTTC.

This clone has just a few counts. CDR3 in DNA: TGTGCCAGCAGTGAGCAGGGAGGATTCGCTGAAGCTTTCTTT. It specifies CASSEQGGFAEAFF. This chain links TRBV25-1 with TRBJ1-1; possible D gene TRBD1, 5 bases. Trimming left V 3 bases short and J 6 bases short, with 14 bases between. Germline assignment: CDR1 MGHDK and CDR2 SYGVNS. CDR3 length: 14 residues. Combining the CDR3 with reference TRBV25-1 and TRBJ1-1 gives the whole variable domain EADIYQTPRYLVIGTGKKITLECSQTMGHDKMYWYQQDPGMELHLIHYSYGVNSTEKGDLSSESTVSRIRTEHFPLTLESARPSHTSQYLCASSEQGGFAEAFFGQGTRLTVV.

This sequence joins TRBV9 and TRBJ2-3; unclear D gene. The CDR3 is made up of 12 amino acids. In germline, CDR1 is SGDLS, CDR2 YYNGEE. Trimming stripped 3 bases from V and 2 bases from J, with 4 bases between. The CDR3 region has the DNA TGTGCCAGCAGCGGAGACACAGATACGCAGTATTTT. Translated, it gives CASSGDTDTQYF.